One sample yielded the 18 T cell receptor beta chains listed below, sequenced in a study of ipilimumab plus nivolumab after autologous stem cell transplantation. Here immunoSEQ multiplex PCR was the method, and the copy in TCRdb shows in-frame clones only, minus some. The sample has more than 4,500 clones, around three quarters seen once; the top ten hold 16%. This specimen was PBMCs, taken in a trial of ipilimumab plus nivolumab as post-transplant consolidation. The receptors shown here come from a male donor with multiple myeloma.

The chain uses TRBV9 and TRBJ1-1, with TRBD1 identical over 7 bases. This CDR3 is built from 15 residues. V dropped 2 bases and J dropped 2; count of bases not matched to a gene: 6. CDR1 SGDLS and CDR2 YYNGEE come from the germline V gene. CDR3 amino acids: CASSVGQDYNTEAFF. CDR3 in DNA: TGTGCCAGCAGCGTCGGACAGGATTACAACACTGAAGCTTTCTTT.

The chain recombines TRBV5-1 with TRBJ2-5; 9 bases are a match to TRBD2. CDR1 SGHRS and CDR2 YFSETQ come from the germline V gene. V was clipped by 4 bases and J by 5 bases; unmatched bases: 9. CDR3 length equals 15 residues. The chain's CDR3 is CASSASGAQGETQYF. CDR3 nucleotide sequence: TGCGCCAGCAGCGCTAGCGGGGCTCAGGGCGAGACCCAGTACTTC.

The table lists this clone with a count of one. The V and J genes are TRBV6-6 and TRBJ2-2; D unresolved. V dropped 0 bases and J dropped 6 bases, with 14 bases sitting between them. This CDR3 is built from 16 residues. Germline values: CDR1 MNHNY, CDR2 SVGAGI (reference sequence). CDR3 sequence reads: CASSYSLGPGAGELFF. The CDR3 DNA reads as TGTGCCAGCAGTTACTCATTAGGCCCTGGGGCCGGGGAGCTGTTTTTT.

This clone was seen a few times. The CDR3 protein is CAISEPRGQGIYNEQFF. As DNA, the CDR3 is TGTGCCATCAGTGAGCCGCGCGGGCAGGGAATTTACAATGAGCAGTTCTTC. The chain employs TRBV10-3 and TRBJ2-1; D is perhaps TRBD1 or TRBD2 (5 bases each). The CDR3 contains 17 residues. Germline assignment: CDR1 ENHRY and CDR2 SYGVKD. Trimming took 2 bases from V and 4 from J, leaving 18 bases between them.

This sequence joins TRBV7-8 and TRBJ1-2; no reliable D call. Between the trimmed V and J ends, which lost 5 bases and 8 bases, there was a span of 18 bases. Germline-derived CDR1 and CDR2 are SGHVS and FQNEAQ. The length of the CDR3 is 14 residues. CDR3 protein: CASSPQLTPTGYTF. CDR3 nucleotides: TGTGCCAGCAGCCCACAACTCACACCGACGGGCTACACCTTC.

This rearrangement joins TRBV7-6 to TRBJ2-3, with 13 bases fitting TRBD2. This CDR3 comprises 16 residues. Germline V CDR1 and CDR2: SGHVS, FNYEAQ. V was pared by 3 bases and J by 2 bases, with 2 bases of the junction left unmatched. CDR3 region: CASSFGTSGVTDTQYF. Here the CDR3 DNA reads TGTGCCAGCAGCTTCGGGACTAGCGGGGTCACAGATACGCAGTATTTT.

A remark on this clone: One end of the junction fails to match germline, which may point to a read error. Other DNA sequences of this sample code for an identical CDR3. The rearrangement links TRBV6-6 to TRBJ1-5, with a tentative D call TRBD1 (5 bases). The CDR3 spans 15 residues. Germline V gene data show CDR1 as MNHNY and CDR2 as SVGAGI (reference sequence). CDR3: CASSYSLGDYQPQHF. The CDR3, as DNA: TGTGCCAGCAGCTACTCATTAGGGGACTATCAGCCCCAGCATTTT.

This clone appeared a few times. The rearrangement links TRBV5-6 to TRBJ2-2, with D uncertain. V dropped 4 bases and J dropped 3 bases, with 7 bases sitting between them. The germline CDR1 and CDR2 sequences are SGHDT and YYEEEE. This CDR3 has 13 amino acids. The CDR3 nucleotides are TGTGCCAGCAGCCTGTCGGACACCGGGGAGCTGTTTTTT. Residues: CASSLSDTGELFF.

The genes are TRBV7-9 and TRBJ1-6; TRBD1 is a possible D gene (5 bases). V was cut by 6 bases and J by 0 bases, with 9 bases left in between. Germline loops: CDR1 SEHNR, CDR2 FQNEAQ (reference sequence). The CDR3 has 15 residues. For the CDR3, the DNA is TGTGCCAGCAGGGGGGAGAGCTCCTATAATTCACCCCTCCACTTT. This encodes CASRGESSYNSPLHF.

The chain combines TRBV5-1 with TRBJ1-6, with D uncertain. CDR1 is SGHRS, CDR2 YFSETQ, per germline. The germline V and J ends were trimmed by 6 bases and 6 bases, with 10 bases remaining between them. The CDR3 has 13 residues. Here the CDR3 reads CASKPPGNSPLHF. CDR3 bases: TGCGCCAGCAAACCCCCGGGTAATTCACCCCTCCACTTT.

This clone is labeled medium-sized. The genes are TRBV6-8 and TRBJ2-2; D uncertain. Trimming stripped 6 bases from V and 6 bases from J, with 5 bases between. CDR3 length: 11 amino acids. The V gene's germline CDR1 is MNHGY and CDR2 SAAAGT. The CDR3: CASRFAGELFF. For the CDR3, the DNA is TGTGCCAGCAGGTTCGCCGGGGAGCTGTTTTTT.

V gene TRBV10-3 combines with J gene TRBJ1-1; 7 bases match TRBD1. The junction had 4 bases not matched to a gene; V was cut back by 3 bases and J by 6 bases. This CDR3 is built from 13 residues. Germline assignment: CDR1 ENHRY and CDR2 SYGVKD. As DNA, the CDR3 is TGTGCCATCAGTGACCGACAGGGCGCTGAAGCTTTCTTT. Translated: CAISDRQGAEAFF.

The chain couples TRBV9 to TRBJ2-7; D is possibly TRBD1 (6 bases). CDR3 length: 15 residues. Germline values: CDR1 SGDLS, CDR2 YYNGEE. V dropped 2 bases and J dropped 3 bases, with 15 bases sitting between them. Here the CDR3 reads CASSVQGDNRYEQYF. CDR3 nucleotide sequence: TGTGCCAGCAGCGTCCAAGGGGACAACCGCTACGAGCAGTACTTC.

The genes are TRBV4-3 and TRBJ2-3; 10 bases fit TRBD2. This CDR3 comprises 17 residues. Germline V gene sequence: CDR1 LGHNA, CDR2 YSLEER. Trimming took 4 bases from V and 3 from J; bases not matched to a gene: 10. DNA for the CDR3: TGCGCCAGCAGCCTTGGTACTAGCGGGATGCCTACAGATACGCAGTATTTT. Translated, it gives CASSLGTSGMPTDTQYF.

The chain combines TRBV7-2 with TRBJ1-3; D is unclear. Trimming stripped 2 bases from V and 9 bases from J, with 8 bases between. The CDR3 is 12 amino acids. Germline assignment: CDR1 SGHTA and CDR2 FQGNSA. The CDR3 loop is CASSLMGGTIYF. The DNA of the CDR3 is TGTGCCAGCAGCTTAATGGGCGGCACCATATATTTT.

The chain has TRBV28 and TRBJ1-2, with D possibly TRBD1 on 5 matching bases. Looked up from germline, CDR1 is MDHEN and CDR2 is SYDVKM. Trimming shortened V by 4 bases and J by 5 bases, and 11 bases separated the two germline ends. CDR3 size: 13 residues. CDR3 DNA sequence: TGTGCCAGCAGTTGGGGGGGACCATATGGCTACACCTTC. It codes for CASSWGGPYGYTF.

The CDR3 region is CASSPQGTDTQYF. The CDR3 DNA is TGTGCCAGCAGTCCTCAGGGCACAGATACGCAGTATTTT. The chain uses TRBV6-9 and TRBJ2-3; no firm D call. V dropped 5 bases and J dropped 1 base, with 7 bases sitting between them. The CDR3 is 13 residues long. Germline CDR1 and CDR2: MNHGY and SVAAGI.

The chain couples TRBV4-2 to TRBJ1-4; TRBD1 matches at 8 bases. CDR3 length: 16 amino acids. In germline, CDR1 is LGHNA, CDR2 YNFKEQ. After removal of 4 bases from V and 7 bases from J, the junction contained 11 bases not matched to a gene. The DNA for the CDR3 is TGTGCCAGCAGCCTCACGACAGGGGAGTGGGGTGAAAAACTGTTTTTT. Translation gives CASSLTTGEWGEKLFF.